A single sample gave rise to the 31 T cell receptor beta chains below, sequenced in a study of CD8 T cells in Susac syndrome. Random-hexamer reverse transcription was applied to about 0.45 to 1 ug RNA. TCRdb itself ran the immunoSEQ multiplex PCR reads through MiXCR, one entry per CDR3 protein. Of approximately 190,000 distinct CDR3 sequences listed, roughly 95% are singletons. The sample comprised CD4+ T cells from PBMCs. These receptors came from a human donor with Susac syndrome.

The chain is built from TRBV12-3 or TRBV12-4 and TRBJ2-7; either TRBD1 or TRBD2 may fit D (6 bases each). The V end lost 6 bases, the J end lost 4 bases, and 19 bases lay between the germline ends. CDR3 length equals 15 residues. The CDR3 sequence is CASSPDGGDGYEQYF. The CDR3 DNA reads TGTGCCAGCAGCCCGGACGGGGGCGATGGTTACGAGCAGTACTTC.

The V gene is TRBV30, the J gene TRBJ2-2, with 8 bases identical to TRBD2. Unmatched junction bases numbered 8, after V lost 3 bases and J lost 5 bases. The germline CDR1 and CDR2 sequences are GTSNPN and SVGIG (reference sequence). This CDR3 is built from 15 residues. CDR3: CAWRVRGGGTGELFF. CDR3 DNA sequence: TGTGCCTGGAGGGTCCGGGGGGGCGGGACCGGGGAGCTGTTTTTT. The whole variable domain, filled in from reference TRBV30 and TRBJ2-2, reads SQTIHQWPATLVQPVGSPLSLECTVEGTSNPNLYWYRQAAGRGLQLLFYSVGIGQISSEVPQNLSASRPQDRQFILSSKKLLLSDSGFYLCAWRVRGGGTGELFFGEGSRLTVL.

The gene calls are TRBV19 and TRBJ2-1; unclear D gene. Per the germline V gene, CDR1 is LNHDA and CDR2 is SQIVND (reference sequence). The CDR3 loop spans 13 amino acids. V was cut by 2 bases and J by 10 bases, with 12 bases left in between. The CDR3 loop is CASSILSAPEQFF. The CDR3 bases are TGTGCCAGTAGTATACTCTCAGCACCCGAGCAGTTCTTC.

The chain links TRBV5-1 to TRBJ2-5; unclear D gene. Germline assignment: CDR1 SGHRS and CDR2 YFSETQ. The CDR3 sequence is 14 residues long. V lost 4 bases, J lost 5 bases, and 15 bases lay in between. In nucleotides, the CDR3 is TGCGCCAGCAGCATTGGAATGAATCGGGAGACCCAGTACTTC. It yields the protein CASSIGMNRETQYF.

The V gene is TRBV7-8, the J gene TRBJ1-3; D not resolved. Germline V gene sequence: CDR1 SGHVS, CDR2 FQNEAQ. V was trimmed by 6 bases and J by 0 bases, leaving 12 bases between them. The CDR3 contains 15 residues. This CDR3 reads CASSPRLTSGNTIYF. The DNA of the CDR3 is TGTGCCAGCAGTCCTCGATTGACCTCTGGAAACACCATATATTTT.

The J gene is TRBJ2-7, the V gene TRBV20-1, with a possible D match to TRBD2 (5 bases). This CDR3 contains 15 residues. Germline lookup yields CDR1 DFQATT and CDR2 SNEGSKA (reference sequence). Trimming took 4 bases from V and 7 from J, leaving 23 bases between them. The CDR3 loop is CSAMIPTVGPGEQYF. The DNA of the CDR3 is TGCAGTGCTATGATCCCTACAGTTGGTCCGGGGGAGCAGTACTTC.

V and J are TRBV19 and TRBJ1-1; D is uncertain. The length of the CDR3 is 16 residues. V gave up 5 bases and J gave up 0 bases, with 16 bases separating them. From germline, CDR1 is LNHDA and CDR2 SQIVND (reference sequence). The CDR3, as DNA: TGTGCCAGTAGTTCCACACAAAGCAGAATGAACACTGAAGCTTTCTTT. It specifies CASSSTQSRMNTEAFF.

This chain links TRBV14 with TRBJ2-4, with 8 bases lining up with TRBD1. The CDR3 runs to 15 residues. Trimming took 0 bases from V and 8 from J; bases not matched to a gene: 6. Germline loops: CDR1 SGHDN, CDR2 FVKESK. CDR3 sequence: CASSQEHRGWDIQYF. The CDR3 DNA is TGTGCCAGCAGCCAAGAACACAGGGGGTGGGACATTCAGTACTTC. Full variable domain (rest looked up from reference TRBV14 and TRBJ2-4): EAGVTQFPSHSVIEKGQTVTLRCDPISGHDNLYWYRRVMGKEIKFLLHFVKESKQDESGMPNNRFLAERTGGTYSTLKVQPAELEDSGVYFCASSQEHRGWDIQYFGAGTRLSVL.

The V gene is TRBV7-3, the J gene TRBJ2-5, with 14 bases matching TRBD2. The CDR3 has 19 residues. V was clipped by 5 bases and J by 0 bases; unmatched bases: 11. Per the germline V gene, CDR1 is SGHTA and CDR2 is FQGTGA. CDR3 in amino acids: CASSVAGLAGGPYQETQYF. CDR3 nucleotide sequence: TGTGCCAGCAGCGTGGCAGGACTAGCGGGGGGTCCGTACCAAGAGACCCAGTACTTC.

This sequence joins TRBV2 and TRBJ2-5, with D possibly being TRBD1 (6 bases). In germline, CDR1 is SNHLY, CDR2 FYNNEI. The CDR3 is made up of 14 amino acids. V shed 4 bases and J shed 7 bases, with 16 bases lying between them. This CDR3 is CASSAGQSGRTQYF. CDR3 nucleotides: TGTGCCAGCAGTGCTGGACAGTCTGGCAGGACCCAGTACTTC.

The J gene is TRBJ1-1, the V gene TRBV30, with D unclear. The germline CDR1 and CDR2 sequences are GTSNPN and SVGIG (reference sequence). The V end was cut by 0 bases, the J end by 2 bases, with 4 bases between. This CDR3 contains 12 residues. CDR3 protein: CAWSVSNTEAFF. The CDR3 DNA follows: TGTGCCTGGAGTGTATCAAACACTGAAGCTTTCTTT.

CDR3 sequence: CASSSAGPGGYTF. The CDR3 nucleotides are TGTGCCAGCAGCTCGGCGGGCCCCGGCGGCTACACCTTC. This chain joins TRBV5-6 and TRBJ1-2, with D uncertain. Between the trimmed V and J ends, which lost 3 bases and 8 bases, there was a span of 14 bases. Germline V gives CDR1 SGHDT, CDR2 YYEEEE. The CDR3 consists of 13 residues.

The V and J genes are TRBV20-1 and TRBJ2-7, with a tentative D call TRBD2 (6 bases). V shed 0 bases and J shed 4 bases, with 13 bases lying between them. This CDR3 is 14 amino acids long. The germline CDR1 and CDR2 sequences are DFQATT and SNEGSKA (reference sequence). In DNA, the CDR3 is TGCAGTGCTAGAGATCGGCGGGGAGGTTACGAGCAGTACTTC. It encodes CSARDRRGGYEQYF.

The V call is TRBV5-4, the J call TRBJ2-1; TRBD2 might be the D (6 bases). The CDR3 has 15 residues. V lost 7 bases to trimming and J lost 6 bases, with 20 bases between them. Germline V gene sequence: CDR1 SGHNT, CDR2 YYREEE (reference sequence). The CDR3 DNA reads as TGTGCCAGCGGTTTAGGCGGGGCTAAAACCAATGAGCAGTTCTTC. It yields the protein CASGLGGAKTNEQFF. The full variable domain, in which reference TRBV5-4 and TRBJ2-1 provide the parts outside the CDR3, is ETGVTQSPTHLIKTRGQQVTLRCSSQSGHNTVSWYQQALGQGPQFIFQYYREEENGRGNFPPRFSGLQFPNYSSELNVNALELDDSALYLCASGLGGAKTNEQFFGPGTRLTVL.

The rearrangement uses TRBV4-3 and TRBJ1-1; D not certain. V lost 1 base, J lost 6 bases, and 12 bases lay in between. The V gene's germline CDR1 is LGHNA and CDR2 YSLEER. The length of the CDR3 is 14 residues. The CDR3 region is CASSQGQFRAEAFF. CDR3 DNA sequence: TGCGCCAGCAGCCAAGGGCAGTTCCGCGCTGAAGCTTTCTTT.

The chain carries TRBV2 and TRBJ2-5, with unresolved D. Between the trimmed V and J ends, which lost 8 bases and 4 bases, there was a span of 14 bases. The CDR3 is 13 amino acids. CDR1 is SNHLY, CDR2 FYNNEI, per germline. The CDR3 DNA reads as TGTGCCAGCGCATCACGAACGCGAGAGACCCAGTACTTC. This codes for CASASRTRETQYF.

The genes are TRBV14 and TRBJ2-5; D is ambiguous. Trimming removed 1 base from V and 5 bases from J, with 5 bases in between. Germline V gives CDR1 SGHDN, CDR2 FVKESK. This CDR3 has 12 residues. CDR3 DNA: TGTGCCAGCAGCCAAGTCCGGGAGACCCAGTACTTC. The encoded protein is CASSQVRETQYF.

V and J are TRBV20-1 and TRBJ1-1; D is unresolved. Deletions cut 6 bases from V and 1 base from J, with 12 bases between. There are 13 residues in the CDR3. Per the germline V gene, CDR1 is DFQATT and CDR2 is SNEGSKA (reference sequence). The CDR3 spells CSAPGNGNTEAFF. The CDR3 bases are TGCAGTGCGCCAGGCAACGGGAACACTGAAGCTTTCTTT.

CDR3 nucleotides: TGTGCCAGCAGCCCTTGGCAAGACTACGAGCAGTACTTC. This sequence encodes CASSPWQDYEQYF. This chain joins TRBV3-1 and TRBJ2-7; D ambiguous. The V and J ends lost 4 bases and 3 bases respectively, with 10 bases between them. CDR3 size: 13 residues. Per the germline V gene, CDR1 is LGHDT and CDR2 is YNNKEL (reference sequence).

This clonotype was seen a single time. The rearrangement links TRBV30 to TRBJ2-7; the match to TRBD1 covers 9 bases. V shed 4 bases and J 2 bases; nucleotides not matched to a gene: 6. Germline CDR1 GTSNPN, CDR2 SVGIG (reference sequence). The CDR3 runs to 14 residues. In nucleotides, the CDR3 is TGTGCCTGGATTGCCGGGACAGGGACCTACGAGCAGTACTTC. Translation: CAWIAGTGTYEQYF.

The J gene is TRBJ2-5, the V gene TRBV14; D ambiguous. Between the trimmed V and J ends, which lost 2 bases and 5 bases, there was a span of 15 bases. Germline CDR1 SGHDN, CDR2 FVKESK. CDR3 length: 15 amino acids. CDR3 in DNA: TGTGCCAGCAGCCAACTACCGGGTTACGGGGAGACCCAGTACTTC. It codes for CASSQLPGYGETQYF.

This chain joins TRBV15 and TRBJ2-6; weak D call: TRBD1 (6 bases). CDR1 is LNHNV and CDR2 is YYDKDF in the germline V gene (reference sequence). CDR3 length: 15 residues. Trimming left V 5 bases short and J 0 bases short, with 8 bases between. The CDR3 region is CATSPDSSGANVLTF. In DNA, the CDR3 is TGTGCCACCAGCCCGGACAGCTCTGGGGCCAACGTCCTGACTTTC.

The CDR3 coding sequence is TGCAGTGCCCTGCCGCCGGGACAGGTGTTCTCTGGGGCCAACGTCCTGACTTTC. Its protein product is CSALPPGQVFSGANVLTF. The gene calls are TRBV20-1 and TRBJ2-6, with 8 bases identical to TRBD1. This CDR3 region has 18 residues. Trimming cost V 6 bases and J 0 bases; bases outside gene matches: 13. In germline, CDR1 is DFQATT, CDR2 SNEGSKA (reference sequence).

The chain uses TRBV11-1 and TRBJ1-1; 7 bases line up with TRBD1. There are 16 residues in the CDR3. Germline V gene data show CDR1 as SGHAT and CDR2 as FQDESV (reference sequence). V dropped 5 bases and J dropped 5; count of bases not matched to a gene: 14. Here the CDR3 DNA reads TGTGCCAGCAGCCCCGGAACGACAGGGCGTTGGACTGAAGCTTTCTTT. It specifies CASSPGTTGRWTEAFF.

This chain connects TRBV6-5 to TRBJ1-6; D gene uncertain. Trimming pared 0 bases from V and 7 bases from J, leaving 10 bases between. CDR1 is MNHEY and CDR2 is SVGAGI in the germline V gene. There are 15 residues in the CDR3. Here the CDR3 DNA reads TGTGCCAGCAGTTACTCGATTGGCCCCAATTCACCCCTCCACTTT. This translates into CASSYSIGPNSPLHF.

V usage is TRBV19 and J usage is TRBJ1-4; a possible D gene is TRBD1 (6 bases). This CDR3 has 15 residues. Germline values: CDR1 LNHDA, CDR2 SQIVND (reference sequence). V was cut by 6 bases and J by 8 bases, with 19 bases left in between. CDR3 bases: TGTGCCAGTAGCCCTCGCGGACAGTTTGGCGAAAAACTGTTTTTT. Translation: CASSPRGQFGEKLFF.

The chain joins TRBV21-1 to TRBJ2-5; TRBD1 is the table's D call, not checked against the DNA. TRBV21-1 counts as a pseudogene. This CDR3 is built from 14 residues. The CDR3 nucleotides are TGTGCCAGCAGCAAAGGCCAGGGGAGAGAGACCCAGTACTTC. It encodes CASSKGQGRETQYF.

The chain has TRBV7-6 and TRBJ1-1, with D possibly TRBD1 on 6 matching bases. V was clipped by 2 bases and J by 11 bases, with 12 bases between them. Germline lookup yields CDR1 SGHVS and CDR2 FNYEAQ. The CDR3 loop spans 12 amino acids. The CDR3 is CASSLKQGSAFF. Here the CDR3 DNA reads TGTGCCAGCAGCTTAAAGCAGGGGTCGGCTTTCTTT.

The chain employs TRBV20-1 and TRBJ1-2; 9 positions agree with TRBD1. The V and J ends lost 3 bases and 8 bases, in that order; junction bases with no gene match: 7. This CDR3 has 13 residues. Looked up from germline, CDR1 is DFQATT and CDR2 is SNEGSKA (reference sequence). The CDR3 loop reads CSASSGTGYGYTF. The CDR3 nucleotides read TGCAGTGCTAGTTCCGGGACAGGGTACGGCTACACCTTC.

The chain uses TRBV12-3 or TRBV12-4 and TRBJ2-5; D remains ambiguous. The CDR3 spans 12 residues. The germline V and J ends were trimmed by 2 bases and 5 bases, with 6 bases remaining between them. CDR3 region: CASSLFGETQYF. The CDR3 bases are TGTGCCAGCAGTTTATTCGGGGAGACCCAGTACTTC.

This chain links TRBV12-3 or TRBV12-4 with TRBJ2-1, with D perhaps given as TRBD1 or TRBD2 (5 bases each). The CDR3 extends over 15 amino acids. Trimming shortened V by 5 bases and J by 1 base, and 12 bases separated the two germline ends. CDR3 in amino acids: CASSPRDHSYNEQFF. CDR3 in DNA: TGTGCCAGCAGTCCCCGGGACCATTCCTACAATGAGCAGTTCTTC.